This TCR beta chain derives from a study of cytomegalovirus exposure and HLA in healthy donors. Findings and limits, study-wide: Reported performance of the classifier showed diagnosis of cytomegalovirus status with high specificity and sensitivity.

Vbeta (60) and Jbeta (13) primers were used in the PCR. In the authors' workflow: In a later analysis, the count reached tens of millions of unique TCR beta chains, with 10 million to 11 million shared. The method was immunoSEQ multiplex PCR; TCRdb's version includes in-frame clones alone and lacks a portion of them. That table gives V, J and clone size, and the DNA gave D and trimming. Of about 60,000 clones detected, approximately 71% appear once; the ten largest clones hold roughly 35%. V was pared by 5 bases and J by 0 bases, with 10 bases between. Germline assignment: CDR1 LNHDA and CDR2 SQIVND (reference sequence). The CDR3 is 14 residues long. Concerning this clone itself: The antigen is undetermined.

The sequence came from a man aged 35 to 55 in good health and CMV-seropositive. The chain combines TRBV19 with TRBJ1-2; D gene uncertain. Sequenced input: PBMCs. The DNA of the CDR3 is TGTGCCAGTAGTCCCAGTGGTCCTAACTATGGCTACACCTTC. Protein sequence: CASSPSGPNYGYTF.